One sample yielded the 32 T cell receptor beta chains listed below, sequenced in a study of blood T cell repertoires in COVID-19. Repertoires were generated with immunoSEQ multiplex PCR, while TCRdb's copy carries only in-frame clones and drops some. Found here are some 79,000 clones, around 89% of them singletons; the top ten hold approximately 13%. The sequenced sample consisted of peripheral blood. The receptors were sampled from a man aged 70 or older with active or convalescent COVID-19.

The chain uses TRBV30 and TRBJ1-2; D remains unclear. Germline assignment: CDR1 GTSNPN and CDR2 SVGIG (reference sequence). V was pared by 5 bases and J by 3 bases, with 16 bases between. The CDR3 contains 14 residues. CDR3 protein: CAWGSGGGYYGYTF. In DNA, the CDR3 is TGTGCCTGGGGGTCCGGAGGCGGATACTATGGCTACACCTTC.

This clone showed up just once. CDR3 sequence (DNA): TGTGCCAGCACCCTCTCGGGACAGGCTACCTACGAGCAGTACTTC. This codes for CASTLSGQATYEQYF. The V gene is TRBV7-9, the J gene TRBJ2-7; 8 bases fit TRBD1. CDR1 and CDR2 (germline): SEHNR, FQNEAQ (reference sequence). V trimming: 7 bases; J trimming: 2 bases; junction bases outside the gene matches: 10. The CDR3 covers 15 residues.

This clone has more than one count but fewer than ten. The rearrangement joins TRBV28 to TRBJ2-1; 8 bases map to TRBD1. J was trimmed by 8 bases and V by 4 bases; bases with no gene match: 7. Per the germline V gene, CDR1 is MDHEN and CDR2 is SYDVKM. CDR3 length: 14 residues. The CDR3 sequence is CASSSPGGRDEQFF. DNA for the CDR3: TGTGCCAGCAGTTCTCCAGGGGGCAGGGATGAGCAGTTCTTC.

The chain uses TRBV5-1 and TRBJ2-7, with 10 bases fitting TRBD1. V gave up 5 bases and J gave up 4 bases; unmatched junction bases: 9. The germline V gene encodes CDR1 SGHRS and CDR2 YFSETQ. This CDR3 region has 15 residues. CDR3 in DNA: TGCGCCAGCAGAACCCTGGACAGGGGGGAATACGAGCAGTACTTC. Residues: CASRTLDRGEYEQYF.

The V gene is TRBV10-3, the J gene TRBJ2-3; possible D gene TRBD2, 6 bases. This CDR3 region has 15 residues. The V end was cut by 3 bases, the J end by 2 bases, with 12 bases between. Germline V gene lookup returns CDR1 ENHRY and CDR2 SYGVKD. CDR3 nucleotide sequence: TGTGCCATCAGTGACCCGGGACTCCTCACAGATACGCAGTATTTT. Translation gives CAISDPGLLTDTQYF.

V is TRBV7-2 and J is TRBJ2-1, with D perhaps TRBD2 (6 bases). The ends were cut back, 10 bases at V and 2 bases at J, with 18 bases in the middle. This CDR3 contains 15 residues. Germline V CDR1 and CDR2: SGHTA, FQGNSA. For the CDR3, the DNA is TGTGCCACTAGCGAGGGGCGGGGTGCCTACAATGAGCAGTTCTTC. This encodes CATSEGRGAYNEQFF.

The V and J genes are TRBV27 and TRBJ1-1, with 7 bases that match TRBD1. Trimming cost V 5 bases and J 1 base; bases outside gene matches: 7. This CDR3 contains 15 residues. Germline CDR1 reads MNHEY; CDR2 reads SMNVEV (reference sequence). CDR3 region: CASSRRGQSNTEAFF. In nucleotides, the CDR3 is TGTGCCAGCAGTCGACGGGGACAGTCGAACACTGAAGCTTTCTTT.

This chain uses TRBV12-5 with TRBJ1-2; possible D gene TRBD1, 5 bases. V lost 0 bases and J 4 bases, leaving 15 bases between the germline ends. Germline V gene sequence: CDR1 LGHNT, CDR2 FRNRAP. The CDR3 has 16 residues. As DNA, the CDR3 is TGTGCTAGTGGTTTGGTAGTAGGAGGGGTCAGCTATGGCTACACCTTC. Amino acids: CASGLVVGGVSYGYTF.

The table lists this clone with a count of one. This chain uses TRBV5-1 with TRBJ2-1, with D perhaps matching TRBD2 (6 bases). The length of the CDR3 is 14 residues. Germline lookup yields CDR1 SGHRS and CDR2 YFSETQ. CDR3 in amino acids: CATTAGWEYNEQFF. The CDR3 DNA follows: TGCGCAACTACGGCGGGATGGGAGTACAATGAGCAGTTCTTC.

This clone has a handful of counts. This chain uses TRBV4-3 with TRBJ1-5, with 9 bases lining up with TRBD1. The length of the CDR3 is 14 residues. The germline V gene has CDR1 LGHNA and CDR2 YSLEER. V shed 3 bases and J 7 bases; nucleotides not matched to a gene: 4. CDR3 sequence reads: CASSQTTGGQPQHF. The CDR3 DNA follows: TGCGCCAGCAGCCAGACGACAGGGGGACAGCCCCAGCATTTT.

The rearrangement uses TRBV7-2 and TRBJ2-1; D gene ambiguous. The CDR3 has 13 amino acids. Trimming left V 5 bases short and J 1 base short, with 6 bases between. Germline lookup yields CDR1 SGHTA and CDR2 FQGNSA. The CDR3 region is CASSLTSYNEQFF. The CDR3 DNA reads as TGTGCCAGCAGCCTGACTTCCTACAATGAGCAGTTCTTC.

In this sample, this clone turned up a few times. CDR3 sequence: CASSLVGAGSGNTIYF. In DNA, the CDR3 is TGTGCCAGCAGCTTAGTCGGCGCGGGCTCTGGAAACACCATATATTTT. The V gene is TRBV7-2, the J gene TRBJ1-3; D unclear. Between the trimmed V and J ends, which lost 1 base and 0 bases, there was a span of 10 bases. Per germline, CDR1 SGHTA and CDR2 FQGNSA. The CDR3 loop spans 16 amino acids.

This clone was detected a few times. The chain couples TRBV2 to TRBJ2-1; D is unresolved. The CDR3 is made up of 13 amino acids. V was cut by 4 bases and J by 0 bases, with 4 bases left in between. Germline CDR1 SNHLY, CDR2 FYNNEI. The CDR3 region has the DNA TGTGCCAGCAGTGTAAACTCCTACAATGAGCAGTTCTTC. This gives the protein CASSVNSYNEQFF.

This chain joins TRBV9 and TRBJ2-7, with a weak D call TRBD2 (6 bases). The V and J ends lost 3 bases and 3 bases respectively, with 16 bases between them. CDR1 and CDR2 from the germline V gene are SGDLS and YYNGEE. The CDR3 has 15 amino acids. The CDR3 DNA reads as TGTGCCAGCAGCGAATCTCAGGCGGGGTTCTACGAGCAGTACTTC. Residues: CASSESQAGFYEQYF. Variable domain in full (rest from reference TRBV9 and TRBJ2-7): DSGVTQTPKHLITATGQRVTLRCSPRSGDLSVYWYQQSLDQGLQFLIQYYNGEERAKGNILERFSAQQFPDLHSELNLSSLELGDSALYFCASSESQAGFYEQYFGPGTRLTVT.

V is TRBV28 and J is TRBJ2-1, with TRBD1 identical over 9 bases. The junction had 9 bases not matched to a gene; V was cut back by 8 bases and J by 7 bases. This CDR3 contains 14 residues. Looked up from germline, CDR1 is MDHEN and CDR2 is SYDVKM. In nucleotides, the CDR3 is TGTGCCAGCTGGGAGGGACAGGGACAAAATGAGCAGTTCTTC. This gives the protein CASWEGQGQNEQFF.

The J gene is TRBJ2-3, the V gene TRBV7-6; maybe TRBD1 (6 bases). The CDR3 loop spans 16 amino acids. The germline V and J ends were trimmed by 6 bases and 2 bases, with 18 bases remaining between them. Germline assignment: CDR1 SGHVS and CDR2 FNYEAQ. CDR3 loop: CASSNRASLFTDTQYF. CDR3 nucleotide sequence: TGTGCCAGCAGTAACAGGGCCTCGTTGTTCACAGATACGCAGTATTTT.

The rearrangement links TRBV29-1 to TRBJ1-1; no firm D call. Germline CDR1 and CDR2: SQVTM and ANQGSEA. CDR3 size: 12 residues. V shed 3 bases and J shed 1 base, with 6 bases lying between them. This chain's CDR3 is CSVDGSNTEAFF. In DNA, the CDR3 is TGCAGCGTTGACGGGTCGAACACTGAAGCTTTCTTT.

The V call is TRBV6-5, the J call TRBJ1-4; D is uncertain. This CDR3 has 15 residues. Germline V gene lookup returns CDR1 MNHEY and CDR2 SVGAGI. V lost 2 bases and J lost 0, with 7 bases in between. The CDR3 coding sequence is TGTGCCAGCAGTTACCGACACACAACTAATGAAAAACTGTTTTTT. Protein sequence: CASSYRHTTNEKLFF.

The count of this clone is one. The V gene is TRBV12-3 or TRBV12-4, the J gene TRBJ2-2, with no clear D. V was shortened by 7 bases and J by 7 bases, with 10 bases between the two germline ends. CDR3 length: 12 amino acids. DNA for the CDR3: TGTGCCAGCACAAGCTCCGGCGGGGAGCTGTTTTTT. It codes for CASTSSGGELFF.

This chain uses TRBV5-4 with TRBJ1-4; 8 bases are shared with TRBD1. The germline V gene encodes CDR1 SGHNT and CDR2 YYREEE (reference sequence). V shed 0 bases, J shed 0 bases, and the junction held 7 bases outside the gene matches. This CDR3 comprises 18 residues. CDR3 region: CASSLGQGATATNEKLFF. In DNA form, the CDR3 reads TGTGCCAGCAGCTTGGGGCAGGGGGCGACCGCAACTAATGAAAAACTGTTTTTT.

The V and J genes are TRBV19 and TRBJ1-1, with D uncertain. V was trimmed by 5 bases and J by 5 bases, leaving 15 bases between them. This CDR3 is built from 14 residues. The V gene's germline CDR1 is LNHDA and CDR2 SQIVND (reference sequence). In nucleotides, the CDR3 is TGTGCCAGTAGTTGGACTTCTCCGGGGACTGAAGCTTTCTTT. As protein: CASSWTSPGTEAFF.

This chain uses TRBV29-1 with TRBJ1-1; 8 bases are a match to TRBD1. Trimming at V came to 3 bases and at J to 1 base, leaving 4 bases not matched to a gene. The CDR3 spans 14 residues. CDR1 is SQVTM and CDR2 is ANQGSEA in the germline V gene. This CDR3 is CSVDHRGTNTEAFF. Here the CDR3 DNA reads TGCAGCGTTGACCACAGGGGGACGAACACTGAAGCTTTCTTT.

The chain is built from TRBV6-5 and TRBJ2-2; a possible D gene is TRBD1 (8 bases). CDR1 and CDR2 (germline): MNHEY, SVGAGI. The V and J ends lost 8 bases and 5 bases respectively, with 15 bases between them. CDR3 length equals 14 residues. Written as DNA, the CDR3 is TGTGCCAGCTGCGCACAGGGGGGGACCGGGGAGCTGTTTTTT. Translating it yields CASCAQGGTGELFF.

This sequence joins TRBV5-4 and TRBJ1-1; 10 nucleotides match TRBD1. The CDR3 covers 16 residues. Germline trimming cut 4 bases from V and 2 bases from J; bases unmatched to any gene: 8. Germline CDR1 and CDR2: SGHNT and YYREEE (reference sequence). The CDR3 reads CASSRETGGFNTEAFF. DNA of the CDR3: TGTGCCAGCAGCCGCGAGACAGGGGGCTTTAACACTGAAGCTTTCTTT.

J is TRBJ2-3 and V is TRBV5-4; D possibly corresponds to TRBD2 (6 bases). The CDR3 has 15 residues. The V gene lost 4 bases and the J gene lost 6 bases, with 18 bases spanning the gap. CDR1 is SGHNT and CDR2 is YYREEE in the germline V gene (reference sequence). In DNA, the CDR3 is TGTGCCAGCAGCATGCGCGGGGCTGGGCGCGATACGCAGTATTTT. Its translation: CASSMRGAGRDTQYF.

The chain uses TRBV7-9 and TRBJ2-1; D ambiguous. Germline CDR1 is SEHNR and CDR2 is FQNEAQ (reference sequence). This CDR3 has 12 residues. V lost 2 bases and J 8 bases, leaving 7 bases between the germline ends. The CDR3: CASSLWSDEQFF. In DNA form, the CDR3 reads TGTGCCAGCAGCTTATGGAGCGATGAGCAGTTCTTC.

This clone was detected only once. The J gene is TRBJ2-7, the V gene TRBV6-5; possibly TRBD1 for D (5 bases). The V gene lost 2 bases and the J gene lost 4 bases, with 12 bases spanning the gap. In germline, CDR1 is MNHEY, CDR2 SVGAGI. CDR3 length equals 14 residues. The DNA for the CDR3 is TGTGCCAGCAGTTACCGGCAGGGCTGGTACGAGCAGTACTTC. Protein: CASSYRQGWYEQYF.

This clone has just one count. This CDR3 reads CASSKPGQPYEQYF. CDR3 bases: TGTGCCAGCAGCAAACCGGGACAGCCCTACGAGCAGTACTTC. This chain uses TRBV6-5 with TRBJ2-7; the match to TRBD1 covers 7 bases. The CDR3 is made up of 14 amino acids. Trimming removed 6 bases from V and 2 bases from J; junction bases left unmatched: 7. Germline V gene lookup returns CDR1 MNHEY and CDR2 SVGAGI.

V is TRBV6-2 or TRBV6-3 and J is TRBJ2-7; weak D call: TRBD1 (6 bases). CDR1 is MNHEY and CDR2 is SVGEGT in the germline V gene. This CDR3 region has 16 residues. V dropped 5 bases and J dropped 2 bases, with 19 bases sitting between them. The CDR3 spells CASSTTGRERPYEQYF. DNA of the CDR3: TGTGCCAGCAGTACAACAGGGCGTGAGAGGCCCTACGAGCAGTACTTC.

V usage is TRBV30 and J usage is TRBJ2-3; D remains ambiguous. Trimming took off 2 bases at V and 2 bases at J, with 14 bases between the two ends. CDR3 size: 15 residues. CDR1 and CDR2 from the germline V gene are GTSNPN and SVGIG (reference sequence). DNA for the CDR3: TGTGCCTGGAGTCTCCGACATGGGTACACAGATACGCAGTATTTT. Residues: CAWSLRHGYTDTQYF.

The chain is built from TRBV7-9 and TRBJ1-1; the match to TRBD1 covers 7 bases. CDR1 is SEHNR and CDR2 is FQNEAQ in the germline V gene (reference sequence). Trimming at V came to 4 bases and at J to 6 bases, leaving 11 bases not matched to a gene. This CDR3 has 15 amino acids. The CDR3 is CASSYFRTGDAEAFF. The DNA of the CDR3 is TGTGCCAGCAGCTATTTTCGTACAGGGGACGCTGAAGCTTTCTTT.

This chain links TRBV6-2 or TRBV6-3 with TRBJ1-2; TRBD1 matches at 9 bases. Germline V gene sequence: CDR1 MNHEY, CDR2 SVGEGT. The ends lost 5 bases at V and 2 bases at J; junction bases unmatched: 6. The CDR3 has 15 amino acids. CDR3 bases: TGTGCCAGCAGTAACCGGGACAGGGCAAACTATGGCTACACCTTC. This translates into CASSNRDRANYGYTF.